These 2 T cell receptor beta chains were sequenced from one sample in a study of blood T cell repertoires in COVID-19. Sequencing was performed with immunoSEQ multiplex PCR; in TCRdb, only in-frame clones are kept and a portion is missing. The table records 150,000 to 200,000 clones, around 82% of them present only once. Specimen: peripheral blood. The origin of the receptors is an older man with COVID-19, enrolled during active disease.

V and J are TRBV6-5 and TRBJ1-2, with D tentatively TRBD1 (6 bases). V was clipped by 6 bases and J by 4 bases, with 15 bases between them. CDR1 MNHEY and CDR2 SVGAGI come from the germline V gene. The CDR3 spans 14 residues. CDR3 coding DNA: TGTGCCAGCAGCTCCGGACAGCAGATCTATGGCTACACCTTC. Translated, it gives CASSSGQQIYGYTF.

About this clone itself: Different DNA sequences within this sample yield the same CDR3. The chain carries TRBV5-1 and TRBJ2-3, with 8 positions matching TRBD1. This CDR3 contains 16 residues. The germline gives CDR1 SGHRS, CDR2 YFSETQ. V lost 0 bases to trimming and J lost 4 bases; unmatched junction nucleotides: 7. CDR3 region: CASSLAGTGGADTQYF. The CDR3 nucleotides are TGCGCCAGCAGCTTGGCCGGAACAGGGGGTGCAGATACGCAGTATTTT.